Shown below are 10 T cell receptor beta chains from a single sample sequenced in a study of T cells in tuberculosis. Profiled with immunoSEQ multiplex PCR; TCRdb holds only in-frame clones, not every one. The table lists 50,000 or so clones, over 75% of them singletons, with 21% in the top ten. Sorting used thawed, overnight-rested PBMC stained with anti-CD3, a viability dye and GMM-loaded CD1B tetramer. The lipid loaded on the CD1B tetramers was C32 glucose monomycolate from Rhodococcus equi. The specimen was CD1b-GMM tetramer-negative cells sorted from PBMCs. The receptors here all came from an adult woman with latent tuberculosis.

V usage is TRBV6-5 and J usage is TRBJ2-5, with 7 nucleotides matching TRBD2. The J call is doubtful: the DNA matches TRBJ2-7 better. The CDR3 length is 14 residues. Germline V lookup: CDR1 MNHEY, CDR2 SVGAGI. This chain's CDR3 is CASSYSRGAYEQYF. CDR3 coding DNA: TGTGCCAGCAGTTACTCACGGGGGGCCTACGAGCAGTACTTC.

The chain uses TRBV28 and TRBJ1-2, with D unresolved. V lost 5 bases and J 4 bases, leaving 8 bases between the germline ends. The CDR3 is 12 amino acids. Germline V gives CDR1 MDHEN, CDR2 SYDVKM. DNA of the CDR3: TGTGCCAGCAGTCGGTCGGTCTATGGCTACACCTTC. Translated: CASSRSVYGYTF.

This sequence joins TRBV19 and TRBJ2-1; the match to TRBD1 covers 7 bases. V shed 6 bases and J 8 bases; nucleotides not matched to a gene: 19. The CDR3 spans 17 residues. Germline assignment: CDR1 LNHDA and CDR2 SQIVND (reference sequence). The CDR3 DNA reads as TGTGCCAGTAGCCCAAGCCGCTTAGGACAGGTCATCGATGAGCAGTTCTTC. Translation gives CASSPSRLGQVIDEQFF. The full variable domain, its missing parts supplied by reference TRBV19 and TRBJ2-1, is DGGITQSPKYLFRKEGQNVTLSCEQNLNHDAMYWYRQDPGQGLRLIYYSQIVNDFQKGDIAEGYSVSREKKESFPLTVTSAQKNPTAFYLCASSPSRLGQVIDEQFFGPGTRLTVL.

CDR3: CASGASGLPGNTIYF. CDR3 nucleotide sequence: TGTGCCAGCGGTGCGTCGGGGTTACCTGGAAACACCATATATTTT. The chain recombines TRBV2 with TRBJ1-3; no definite D call. V lost 8 bases and J 2 bases, leaving 16 bases between the germline ends. Germline values: CDR1 SNHLY, CDR2 FYNNEI. The length of the CDR3 is 15 residues.

This clone was seen only once. The J gene is TRBJ2-5, the V gene TRBV5-1, with 14 bases that match TRBD2. J was trimmed by 12 bases and V by 4 bases; bases with no gene match: 8. The CDR3 extends over 14 amino acids. CDR1 is SGHRS and CDR2 is YFSETQ in the germline V gene. In DNA form, the CDR3 reads TGCGCCAGCAGCCCTGGACTAGCGGGGGGCCCCGAGTACTTC. Translation gives CASSPGLAGGPEYF.

This chain connects TRBV5-1 to TRBJ2-2; D gene unclear. V lost 1 base to trimming and J lost 0 bases, with 4 bases between them. Germline lookup yields CDR1 SGHRS and CDR2 YFSETQ. This CDR3 contains 14 residues. The CDR3 DNA reads TGCGCCAGCAGCTTGTATCCGAACACCGGGGAGCTGTTTTTT. Encoded protein: CASSLYPNTGELFF.

The chain recombines TRBV14 with TRBJ1-5; D ambiguous. V was shortened by 1 base and J by 6 bases, with 7 bases between the two germline ends. Germline loops: CDR1 SGHDN, CDR2 FVKESK. CDR3 length: 13 amino acids. The CDR3 here is CASSQGLRQPQHF. The CDR3 nucleotides are TGTGCCAGCAGCCAAGGACTCCGTCAGCCCCAGCATTTT.

The rearrangement links TRBV7-3 to TRBJ2-1; TRBD2 matches at 11 bases. This CDR3 has 15 residues. Trimming at V came to 4 bases and at J to 4 bases, leaving 3 bases not matched to a gene. CDR1 is SGHTA and CDR2 is FQGTGA in the germline V gene. CDR3 protein: CASSWLAGGYNEQFF. The CDR3 region has the DNA TGTGCCAGCAGCTGGCTAGCGGGAGGATACAATGAGCAGTTCTTC.

V usage is TRBV5-6 and J usage is TRBJ1-2; 12 bases agree with TRBD1. This CDR3 has 18 residues. V was clipped by 2 bases and J by 3 bases; unmatched bases: 11. CDR1 SGHDT and CDR2 YYEEEE come from the germline V gene. The CDR3 sequence: CASSFYPLGQGADYGYTF. As DNA, the CDR3 is TGTGCCAGCAGCTTTTACCCTCTGGGACAGGGGGCGGACTATGGCTACACCTTC.

This sequence joins TRBV4-2 and TRBJ2-3; D call uncertain. Germline V lookup: CDR1 LGHNA, CDR2 YNFKEQ. Trimming pared 0 bases from V and 4 bases from J, leaving 11 bases between. There are 15 residues in the CDR3. CDR3 region: CASSQELGGADTQYF. The CDR3 region has the DNA TGTGCCAGCAGCCAAGAACTCGGCGGCGCAGATACGCAGTATTTT.